These 9 T cell receptor beta chains originate from one sample sequenced in a study of long-term antiretroviral therapy in people with HIV. Version v3.0 of the immunoSEQ assay was performed at survey level. Assay: immunoSEQ multiplex PCR; the TCRdb copy retains only in-frame clones and omits some. The sample consists of around 26,000 clones, 82% of them appearing once. Here the sequenced sample was unsorted PBMCs, taken 2.9 years after starting antiretroviral therapy. The receptor set was obtained from a man aged 45-65 years with HIV.

This clone was picked up a small number of times. The V gene is TRBV11-2, the J gene TRBJ2-7, with D tentatively TRBD1 (5 bases). Trimming stripped 2 bases from V and 0 bases from J, with 8 bases between. The CDR3 runs 14 residues. Germline CDR1 and CDR2: SGHAT and FQNNGV. The CDR3 sequence is CASSLSDTSYEQYF. The CDR3 DNA reads as TGTGCCAGCAGCTTATCGGACACCTCCTACGAGCAGTACTTC.

This clone was recorded a few times. This chain connects TRBV19 to TRBJ1-2, with D perhaps TRBD1 (6 bases). V lost 8 bases to trimming and J lost 6 bases, with 7 bases between them. Germline V gene sequence: CDR1 LNHDA, CDR2 SQIVND (reference sequence). CDR3 length: 10 residues. CDR3 region: CASQGNGYTF. DNA for the CDR3: TGTGCCAGTCAGGGGAATGGCTACACCTTC.

The rearrangement joins TRBV14 to TRBJ1-1; D gene unclear. Trimming took off 4 bases at V and 9 bases at J, with 18 bases between the two ends. The CDR3 consists of 14 residues. CDR1 is SGHDN and CDR2 is FVKESK in the germline V gene. The CDR3 nucleotides read TGTGCCAGCAGCCGAGGGCTAAGCACCCTCCAAGCTTTCTTT. Translating it yields CASSRGLSTLQAFF.

This clone has just one count. The DNA for the CDR3 is TGTGCCACCAGCAGAGGACGGGGCTATGGACAGGGGGGCATTTATAGCAATCAGCCCCAGCATTTT. Its protein is CATSRGRGYGQGGIYSNQPQHF. The chain recombines TRBV15 with TRBJ1-5; TRBD1 matches at 10 bases. This CDR3 has 22 residues. Trimming took 1 base from V and 0 from J; bases not matched to a gene: 18. Per germline, CDR1 LNHNV and CDR2 YYDKDF (reference sequence).

The chain is built from TRBV11-2 and TRBJ1-5; D is possibly TRBD1 (5 bases). CDR1 is SGHAT and CDR2 is FQNNGV in the germline V gene. The CDR3 runs to 15 residues. Trimming removed 5 bases from V and 2 bases from J, with 13 bases in between. The CDR3 coding sequence is TGTGCCAGCAGCCCAGGGAGATCGGGCAATCAGCCCCAGCATTTT. This sequence encodes CASSPGRSGNQPQHF. The full variable domain, completed using reference TRBV11-2 and TRBJ1-5, is EAGVAQSPRYKIIEKRQSVAFWCNPISGHATLYWYQQILGQGPKLLIQFQNNGVVDDSQLPKDRFSAERLKGVDSTLKIQPAKLEDSAVYLCASSPGRSGNQPQHFGDGTRLSIL.

This clone has only one observation. This chain links TRBV5-4 with TRBJ1-4; 9 bases align to TRBD1. V shed 5 bases, J shed 12 bases, and the junction held 5 bases outside the gene matches. The CDR3 extends over 12 amino acids. CDR1 and CDR2 (germline): SGHNT, YYREEE (reference sequence). CDR3 sequence reads: CASSSDRGELFF. The CDR3 nucleotides are TGTGCCAGCAGTTCAGACAGGGGGGAACTGTTTTTT.

The CDR3 here is CASSLGRGTGSSQLFF. In DNA form, the CDR3 reads TGTGCCAGCAGCTTAGGTAGGGGGACAGGGTCTAGTCAACTGTTTTTT. This sequence joins TRBV7-2 and TRBJ1-4; 9 bases line up with TRBD1. After removal of 1 base from V and 12 bases from J, the junction contained 12 bases not matched to a gene. The germline V gene has CDR1 SGHTA and CDR2 FQGNSA. The CDR3 has 16 residues.

The chain carries TRBV7-2 and TRBJ2-3; 7 positions match TRBD2. The CDR3 is 13 amino acids. Germline-derived CDR1 and CDR2 are SGHTA and FQGNSA. Losses at the gene ends were 9 bases for V and 0 bases for J; bases not matched to a gene: 3. The CDR3 loop reads CASGRGSTDTQYF. In DNA form, the CDR3 reads TGTGCCAGTGGGCGGGGGAGCACAGATACGCAGTATTTT. The full variable domain, with the rest looked up from reference TRBV7-2 and TRBJ2-3, is GAGVSQSPSNKVTEKGKDVELRCDPISGHTALYWYRQSLGQGLEFLIYFQGNSAPDKSGLPSDRFSAERTGGSVSTLTIQRTQQEDSAVYLCASGRGSTDTQYFGPGTRLTVL.

The chain recombines TRBV4-1 with TRBJ2-1; 10 bases align to TRBD1. The junction had 5 bases not matched to a gene; V was cut back by 8 bases and J by 4 bases. This CDR3 contains 14 residues. The germline gives CDR1 MGHRA, CDR2 YSYEKL. The CDR3: CASGTGEGYNEQFF. The CDR3 nucleotides are TGCGCCAGCGGGACAGGGGAAGGGTACAATGAGCAGTTCTTC.